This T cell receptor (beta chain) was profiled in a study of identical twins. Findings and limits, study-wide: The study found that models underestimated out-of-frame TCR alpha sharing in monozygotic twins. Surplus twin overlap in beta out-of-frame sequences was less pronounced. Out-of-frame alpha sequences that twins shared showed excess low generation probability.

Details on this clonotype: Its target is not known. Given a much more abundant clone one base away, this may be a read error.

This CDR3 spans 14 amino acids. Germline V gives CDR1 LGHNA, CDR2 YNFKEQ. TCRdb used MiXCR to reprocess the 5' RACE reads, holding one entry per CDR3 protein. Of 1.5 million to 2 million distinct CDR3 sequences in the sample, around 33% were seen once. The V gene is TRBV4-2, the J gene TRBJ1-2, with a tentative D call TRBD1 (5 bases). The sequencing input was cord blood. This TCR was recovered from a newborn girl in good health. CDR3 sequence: CASSQERRDYGFTF. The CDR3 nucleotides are TGTGCCAGCAGCCAAGAGAGGAGGGACTATGGCTTCACCTTC.